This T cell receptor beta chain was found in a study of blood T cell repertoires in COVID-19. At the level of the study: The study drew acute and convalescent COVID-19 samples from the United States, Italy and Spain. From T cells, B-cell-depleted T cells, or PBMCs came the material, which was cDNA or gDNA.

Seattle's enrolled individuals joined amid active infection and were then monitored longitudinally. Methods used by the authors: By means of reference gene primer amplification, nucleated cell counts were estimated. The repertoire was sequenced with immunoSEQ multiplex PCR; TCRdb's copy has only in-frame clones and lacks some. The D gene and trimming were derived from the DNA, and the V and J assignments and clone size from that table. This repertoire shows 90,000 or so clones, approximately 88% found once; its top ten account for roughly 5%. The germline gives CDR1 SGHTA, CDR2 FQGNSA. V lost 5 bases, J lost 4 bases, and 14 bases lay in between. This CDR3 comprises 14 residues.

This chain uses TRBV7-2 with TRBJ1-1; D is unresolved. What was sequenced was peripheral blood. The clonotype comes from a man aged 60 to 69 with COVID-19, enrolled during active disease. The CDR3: CASSRPVGVTEAFF. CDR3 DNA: TGTGCCAGCAGCCGCCCCGTCGGGGTCACTGAAGCTTTCTTT.